The source of this TCR beta chain is a study of cytomegalovirus exposure and HLA in healthy donors (dated by TCRdb to 2016 to 2017). Regarding the complete study: A later analysis indicated that the 95 to 150 validation repertoires were generated on the platform also employed for the approximately 700 repertoires of the first cohort. A separate validation cohort of approximately 130 different subjects was used in addition to the 666-subject first cohort. The aim of the study was to test whether cataloging public T cell receptors could identify signatures of past pathogen exposure. To predict cytomegalovirus infection status, the study brought together high-throughput TCR immunosequencing, statistical association of individual TCRs with disease status, and machine learning. Broad study findings and their caveats: In the study, some 180 TCR beta chains were listed as associated with cytomegalovirus. In both the original and validation cohorts, the classifier was reported to diagnose cytomegalovirus status with high specificity and sensitivity. The validation cohort had no HLA typing available for a later analysis, so co-occurrence within that cohort was assessed over all 130 or so repertoires. Subsequent analysis determined that TCRs grouped into clusters in the first cohort also showed a tendency toward co-occurrence across the roughly 110 validation repertoires, and approximately 94% of cluster scores exceeded 0. It was suggested by the authors that the approach could potentially be generalized to other disease states and immunological phenotypes. In vitro tests confirmed that a few of the cytomegalovirus-associated TCR beta chains recognize cytomegalovirus antigens. Across donors, most TCR sequences were observed very rarely, whereas some public TCRs were present in many individuals.

Donors formed part of the validation cohort, which comprised 120 subjects and was distinct from the first cohort of some 700 subjects. On this clone itself: There is no known antigen for this receptor. No much larger clone is present one base from it, and per-base qualities are unavailable.

V ends up 0 bases short and J 4 bases short, with an unmatched junction base count of 6. From cysteine to phenylalanine, the CDR3 is 16 amino acids long. Of the read, only the CDR3 DNA is kept; its 48 bases are in frame from base 1. CDR1 and CDR2 are read off the germline V gene as SNHLY and FYNNEI. Library preparation was by the immunoSEQ multiplex PCR assay. As for how the authors treated the data: To diagnose cytomegalovirus status from the catalog of TCR beta chain sequences, a statistical classification framework was built. TCRdb re-hosts the immuneACCESS table, in-frame sequences only. Its copies lack some clones; in the studies checked, an unresolved V gene accounts for under half of them, and the cause for the rest is not known. V and J calls and clone size are given by that table; D and trimming were obtained from the DNA. This sample gives around 70,000 clones in total; roughly 94% of them show up just once. The top ten clones comprise around 0.65% of the sample.

This receptor chain uses TRBV2 and TRBJ1-1; TRBD1 agrees with 9 junctional bases. The TCR originated in a young woman in good health and CMV-seronegative. The sequenced material came from PBMCs. The CDR3 sequence is CASSEAWTGVGTEAFF. The sequence in DNA is TGTGCCAGCAGTGAAGCCTGGACAGGGGTGGGCACTGAAGCTTTCTTT.